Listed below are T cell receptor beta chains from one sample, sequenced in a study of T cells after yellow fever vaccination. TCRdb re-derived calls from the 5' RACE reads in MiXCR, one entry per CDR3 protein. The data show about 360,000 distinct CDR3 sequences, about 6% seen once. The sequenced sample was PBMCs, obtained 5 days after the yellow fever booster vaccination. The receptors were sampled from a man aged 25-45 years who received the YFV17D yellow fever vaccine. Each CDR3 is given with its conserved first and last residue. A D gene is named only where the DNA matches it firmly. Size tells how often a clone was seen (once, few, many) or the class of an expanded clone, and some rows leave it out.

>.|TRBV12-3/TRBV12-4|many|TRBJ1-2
TGTGCCAGCAGTTTAGATGACTATGGCTACACCTTC
CASSLDDYGYTF
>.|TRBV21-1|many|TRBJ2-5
TGTGCCAGCAGCGCGGGAGGGTCTCCCAGGCAAGAGACCCAGTACTTC
CASSAGGSPRQETQYF
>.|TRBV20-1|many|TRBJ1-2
TGCAGTGGAACAGGAGCTAACTATGGCTACACCTTC
CSGTGANYGYTF
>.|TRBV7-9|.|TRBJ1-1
TGTGCCAGCAGCTTATCGGCGACTGAAGCTTTCTTT
CASSLSATEAFF
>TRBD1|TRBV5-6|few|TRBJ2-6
TGTGCCAGCAGCCCTTGGACAGGCTCTGGGGCCAACGTCCTGACTTTC
CASSPWTGSGANVLTF
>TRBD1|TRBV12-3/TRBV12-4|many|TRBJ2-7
TGTGCCAGCAGAACCGGGACAGGGTGGGCCTACGAGCAGTACTTC
CASRTGTGWAYEQYF
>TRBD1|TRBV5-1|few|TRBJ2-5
TGCGCCAGCAGCCCGGGACAGGGATCAGAGACCCAGTACTTC
CASSPGQGSETQYF
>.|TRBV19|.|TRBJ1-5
TGTGCCAGTAGTACCCGGGACAACTTGAGCAATCAGCCCCAGCATTTT
CASSTRDNLSNQPQHF
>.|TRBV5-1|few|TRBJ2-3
TGCGCCAGCAGCTTGCGGCCTAGCGCTGAAGGGGCAGATACGCAGTATTTT
CASSLRPSAEGADTQYF
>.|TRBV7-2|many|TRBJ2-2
TGTGCCAGCAGCGCACAGGGATTAGCGAACACCGGGGAGCTGTTTTTT
CASSAQGLANTGELFF
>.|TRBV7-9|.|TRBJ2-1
TGTGCCAGCAGCTTAGACAGGGTCCATGAGCAGTTCTTC
CASSLDRVHEQFF
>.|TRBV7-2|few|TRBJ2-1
TGTGCCAGCAGCTCGGCCTGGAATGAGCAGTTCTTC
CASSSAWNEQFF
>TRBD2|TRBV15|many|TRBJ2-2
TGTGCCACCAGCAGAGATAGACTAGCGGGAGCCGGGGAGCTGTTTTTT
CATSRDRLAGAGELFF
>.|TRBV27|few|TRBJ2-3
TGTGCCAGCAATCCTGCCGGGACCCTTGGGGAGACAGATACGCAGTATTTT
CASNPAGTLGETDTQYF
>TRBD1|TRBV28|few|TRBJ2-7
TGTGCCAGCGCATACCAGGGGGCTTACGAGCAGTACTTC
CASAYQGAYEQYF
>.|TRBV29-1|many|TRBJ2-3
TGCAGCGTTGAAGGCCGATTAGATACGCAGTATTTT
CSVEGRLDTQYF
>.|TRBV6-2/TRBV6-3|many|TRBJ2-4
TGTGCCAGCAGTTACTCATGGGCAGACAGGTACTTC
CASSYSWADRYF